Only one count was recorded for the clone carrying this T cell receptor beta chain. Its target is not known. The entry originates in a study of CD8 T cells in Susac syndrome. Across the study: Blood was drawn from patients with Susac syndrome. At that point, they were therapy-naive, on corticosteroids, or on intravenous immunoglobulin alone.

Sequencing of TCR beta was performed on blood CD8+ T cells and on blood CD4+ T cells. Germline CDR1 SQVTM, CDR2 ANQGSEA. The V and J ends lost 7 bases and 2 bases, in that order; junction bases with no gene match: 5. This CDR3 comprises 12 residues. cDNA came from roughly 0.5 to 1 ug RNA primed by random hexamers. One entry per CDR3 protein, called by TCRdb with MiXCR from the immunoSEQ multiplex PCR reads. The table has under 95,000 distinct CDR3 sequences, 85% to 95% seen once. Study results and limitations: The authors found no clonal expansion in Susac syndrome CD4+ T cell repertoires. The study's TCR sequencing and HLA analysis drew on a certain number of individuals. That number was acknowledged as relatively small.

This clonotype was obtained from a human donor with Susac syndrome. V usage is TRBV29-1 and J usage is TRBJ2-7, with TRBD1 matching 7 bases. Sequencing was done on a sample of CD4+ T cells from PBMCs. The CDR3 coding sequence is TGCAGCGCCCTGACAGGGCCCTACGAGCAGTACTTC. This encodes CSALTGPYEQYF.